These 14 T cell receptor beta chains were sequenced from one sample in a study of OX40 agonist ivuxolimab in advanced cancers. The repertoire was sequenced with immunoSEQ multiplex PCR; TCRdb's copy has only in-frame clones and lacks some. The sample has 8,000 to 9,500 clones; 90% are singletons. Sequenced material: CD4+ or CD8+ T cells sorted from blood, taken in a trial of the OX40 agonist ivuxolimab. These receptors were collected from an adult with an advanced solid tumor such as melanoma, head and neck, liver or kidney cancer.

This chain links TRBV2 with TRBJ1-1; D is ambiguous. Germline V gives CDR1 SNHLY, CDR2 FYNNEI. CDR3 size: 13 residues. Trimming shortened V by 6 bases and J by 0 bases, and 8 bases separated the two germline ends. The chain's CDR3 is CASRANMNTEAFF. In nucleotides, the CDR3 is TGTGCCAGCAGGGCAAACATGAACACTGAAGCTTTCTTT.

The J gene is TRBJ2-7, the V gene TRBV30; D possibly corresponds to TRBD1 (6 bases). CDR3 length: 13 amino acids. The V and J ends lost 5 bases and 2 bases respectively, with 13 bases between them. Germline CDR1 GTSNPN, CDR2 SVGIG (reference sequence). CDR3 protein: CAWGFGGAYEQYF. The CDR3 DNA follows: TGTGCCTGGGGATTTGGGGGCGCCTACGAGCAGTACTTC.

The chain carries TRBV7-9 and TRBJ2-3, with 7 nucleotides matching TRBD1. V shed 5 bases, J shed 5 bases, and the junction held 13 bases outside the gene matches. The V gene's germline CDR1 is SEHNR and CDR2 FQNEAQ (reference sequence). This CDR3 is built from 16 residues. The CDR3 loop reads CASSALQGLGEDTQYF. The DNA for the CDR3 is TGTGCCAGCAGCGCCTTACAGGGGTTGGGGGAAGATACGCAGTATTTT.

The gene calls are TRBV4-3 and TRBJ2-1; weak D call: TRBD2 (7 bases). V was cut by 0 bases and J by 7 bases, with 22 bases left in between. CDR1 is LGHNA and CDR2 is YSLEER in the germline V gene. The length of the CDR3 is 18 residues. The CDR3 DNA follows: TGCGCCAGCAGCCAAGAGGTAACCCAGGCGGGGGCAGGAAATGAGCAGTTCTTC. Its translation is CASSQEVTQAGAGNEQFF.

The chain links TRBV5-1 to TRBJ1-4; D is ambiguous. Germline V gene lookup returns CDR1 SGHRS and CDR2 YFSETQ. Trimming removed 2 bases at V and 0 bases at J, with 5 bases between. This CDR3 spans 14 amino acids. The CDR3 DNA follows: TGCGCCAGCAGCTTTATGGCAACTAATGAAAAACTGTTTTTT. It encodes CASSFMATNEKLFF.

The J gene is TRBJ2-5, the V gene TRBV5-1; 7 bases match TRBD2. This CDR3 region has 16 residues. Germline CDR1 SGHRS, CDR2 YFSETQ. After removal of 4 bases from V and 4 bases from J, the junction contained 13 bases not matched to a gene. The chain's CDR3 is CASSIQPHTGGETQYF. The CDR3 region has the DNA TGCGCCAGCAGCATACAACCCCACACGGGGGGAGAGACCCAGTACTTC.

The rearrangement uses TRBV4-1 and TRBJ1-2, with D perhaps matching TRBD1 (6 bases). There are 16 residues in the CDR3. V lost 5 bases and J 4 bases, leaving 20 bases between the germline ends. Per the germline V gene, CDR1 is MGHRA and CDR2 is YSYEKL. The CDR3 DNA reads TGCGCCAGCAGCGACCGAGGAGACAGGACGTTCTATGGCTACACCTTC. Its translation: CASSDRGDRTFYGYTF.

The chain recombines TRBV7-2 with TRBJ2-1, with 8 positions matching TRBD1. The CDR3 has 17 residues. V lost 1 base, J lost 0 bases, and 5 bases stayed unmatched. The germline CDR1 and CDR2 sequences are SGHTA and FQGNSA. In DNA form, the CDR3 reads TGTGCCAGCAGCTTAGTGGGGACAGGTCTCTCCTACAATGAGCAGTTCTTC. Translating gives CASSLVGTGLSYNEQFF.

The chain uses TRBV21-1 and TRBJ1-6; TRBD1, the table's D call, was not compared with the DNA. TRBV21-1 is termed a pseudogene. CDR3 length equals 17 residues. The CDR3 coding sequence is TGTGCCAGCAGCCCATCGGACAGGGTCTGTCATAATTCACCCCTCCACTTT. Encoded protein: CASSPSDRVCHNSPLHF.

This clone was observed a single time. V usage is TRBV5-1 and J usage is TRBJ1-4, with D unclear. CDR1 SGHRS and CDR2 YFSETQ come from the germline V gene. CDR3 length: 15 amino acids. Trimming removed 0 bases from V and 1 base from J, with 7 bases in between. The CDR3 DNA sequence: TGCGCCAGCAGCTTGGAGGGTAAAACTAATGAAAAACTGTTTTTT. It translates to CASSLEGKTNEKLFF.

The rearrangement uses TRBV27 and TRBJ1-1; no clear D. The CDR3 length is 13 residues. V dropped 2 bases and J dropped 7 bases, with 11 bases sitting between them. Per the germline V gene, CDR1 is MNHEY and CDR2 is SMNVEV (reference sequence). The CDR3 protein is CASSLEPGFEAFF. As DNA, the CDR3 is TGTGCCAGCAGTTTAGAACCCGGCTTTGAAGCTTTCTTT.

The V and J genes are TRBV2 and TRBJ2-5; D call uncertain. V was cut by 1 base and J by 1 base, with 7 bases left in between. The CDR3 extends over 14 amino acids. The germline V gene has CDR1 SNHLY and CDR2 FYNNEI. CDR3 in amino acids: CASSEGYIQETQYF. In DNA, the CDR3 is TGTGCCAGCAGTGAAGGGTACATCCAAGAGACCCAGTACTTC. Filled out from reference TRBV2 and TRBJ2-5, the complete variable domain reads EPEVTQTPSHQVTQMGQEVILRCVPISNHLYFYWYRQILGQKVEFLVSFYNNEISEKSEIFDDQFSVERPDGSNFTLKIRSTKLEDSAMYFCASSEGYIQETQYFGPGTRLLVL.

J is TRBJ1-5 and V is TRBV5-8; D might be TRBD1 (5 bases). Trimming pared 4 bases from V and 5 bases from J, leaving 16 bases between. The germline gives CDR1 SGHTS, CDR2 YDEGEE. There are 15 residues in the CDR3. The CDR3 reads CASSGGVAVDQPQHF. The CDR3 DNA is TGTGCCAGCAGCGGAGGGGTGGCAGTGGATCAGCCCCAGCATTTT.

Regarding this clone: The junction and the germline gene differ at one end; a read error may be behind it. In DNA, the CDR3 is TGTGCCAGCACCTTACCCCCCTCCCACAGTCTTAATGAAAAACTGTTTTTT. Translation gives CASTLPPSHSLNEKLFF. The chain links TRBV11-2 to TRBJ1-4, with no clear D. Germline CDR1 and CDR2: SGHAT and FQNNGV. The CDR3 has 17 residues.